This is a list of T cell receptor beta chains from one sample in a study of CD8 T cells in Susac syndrome. Using its own MiXCR run on the immunoSEQ multiplex PCR reads, TCRdb lists one record per CDR3 protein. Of some 200,000 distinct CDR3 sequences in the sample, 95% are singletons; the top ten hold around 0.16%. Sample: CD8+ T cells from PBMCs. The receptors originated from a human donor with Susac syndrome. Each CDR3 is given with its conserved first and last residue. Fields, in order: D gene, J gene, clone size, V gene, CDR3 protein, CDR3 DNA. The D gene is left open where the match is weak. Expanded clones get a size class; other rows say once, few or many, or leave the size out.

TRBD2,TRBJ2-7,once,TRBV12-3/TRBV12-4,CASTASGGLSYEQYF,TGTGCCAGCACCGCTAGCGGGGGGCTCTCCTACGAGCAGTACTTC
TRBD1,TRBJ1-1,.,TRBV27,CASSAGTGFTEAFF,TGTGCCAGCAGTGCCGGGACAGGGTTCACTGAAGCTTTCTTT
TRBD1,TRBJ1-2,.,TRBV2,CASSDRVDGYTF,TGTGCCAGCAGCGACAGGGTTGATGGCTACACCTTC
.,TRBJ2-1,.,TRBV7-9,CASSSHYNEQFF,TGTGCCAGCAGCTCGCATTACAATGAGCAGTTCTTC
.,TRBJ2-6,.,TRBV9,CASSVSGAGANVLTF,TGTGCCAGCAGCGTCTCAGGGGCTGGGGCCAACGTCCTGACTTTC
TRBD2,TRBJ2-1,.,TRBV20-1,CSAREYLAGGLYYNEQFF,TGCAGTGCTAGAGAATATCTAGCGGGGGGGCTTTACTACAATGAGCAGTTCTTC
.,TRBJ2-1,.,TRBV11-2,CASSLVPSPYNEQFF,TGTGCCAGCAGCTTAGTTCCCTCGCCGTACAATGAGCAGTTCTTC
.,TRBJ1-2,.,TRBV7-2,CASSQTSWANYGYTF,TGTGCCAGCAGCCAAACATCCTGGGCCAACTATGGCTACACCTTC
.,TRBJ2-5,.,TRBV7-9,CASSLAGFQETQYF,TGTGCCAGCAGCTTAGCGGGCTTCCAAGAGACCCAGTACTTC
.,TRBJ2-2,.,TRBV29-1,CSVEGHPNTGELFF,TGCAGCGTTGAAGGACACCCGAACACCGGGGAGCTGTTTTTT
TRBD2,TRBJ2-5,.,TRBV19,CASSKSSGKGQETQYF,TGTGCCAGTAGTAAAAGCAGCGGGAAGGGACAAGAGACCCAGTACTTC
TRBD2,TRBJ2-5,.,TRBV6-5,CASSSTSGRGETQYF,TGTGCCAGCAGCTCGACTAGCGGGAGGGGGGAGACCCAGTACTTC
TRBD2,TRBJ2-1,once,TRBV4-2,CASSQDSLAGNNEQFF,TGTGCCAGCAGCCAAGATTCCCTAGCGGGTAACAATGAGCAGTTCTTC
.,TRBJ2-5,.,TRBV4-2,CASSHARGSEETQYF,TGTGCCAGCAGCCACGCCCGAGGGAGTGAAGAGACCCAGTACTTC
.,TRBJ2-4,.,TRBV7-9,CASSLARDGEAKNIQYF,TGTGCCAGCAGCTTAGCACGAGACGGTGAGGCCAAAAACATTCAGTACTTC
.,TRBJ2-3,.,TRBV7-9,CASSLASDTQYF,TGTGCCAGCAGTCTAGCGTCAGATACGCAGTATTTT
.,TRBJ2-1,.,TRBV7-9,CASSLIGGKYNEQFF,TGTGCCAGCAGCTTAATCGGGGGCAAATACAATGAGCAGTTCTTC
TRBD1,TRBJ2-7,.,TRBV19,CASSLRQGAYEQYF,TGTGCCAGTAGTCTAAGACAGGGGGCTTACGAGCAGTACTTC
.,TRBJ2-7,.,TRBV29-1,CSVKSDGEQYF,TGCAGCGTCAAATCGGACGGCGAGCAGTACTTC
.,TRBJ1-1,.,TRBV11-2,CASRNSVHTPMNTEAFF,TGTGCCAGCAGAAATAGCGTCCATACCCCGATGAACACTGAAGCTTTCTTT
.,TRBJ1-1,.,TRBV20-1,CSARTNSVSPEAFF,TGCAGTGCTAGGACCAATTCCGTCAGCCCTGAAGCTTTCTTT
TRBD2,TRBJ2-3,.,TRBV5-1,CASTKGLATDTQYF,TGCGCCAGCACCAAGGGACTAGCTACAGATACGCAGTATTTT
TRBD1,TRBJ2-7,.,TRBV7-9,CASSLAETGGALGYEQYF,TGTGCCAGCAGCTTAGCGGAGACAGGGGGCGCGTTGGGCTACGAGCAGTACTTC
TRBD2,TRBJ2-1,.,TRBV24-1,CATSDPGTSGTNEQFF,TGTGCCACCAGTGACCCCGGGACTAGCGGGACCAATGAGCAGTTCTTC
.,TRBJ1-1,.,TRBV5-6,CASSLAYKNTEAFF,TGTGCCAGCAGCTTGGCTTACAAGAACACTGAAGCTTTCTTT
.,TRBJ2-7,once,TRBV7-2,CASSHVSALEQYF,TGTGCCAGCAGCCATGTCTCGGCACTCGAGCAGTACTTC
.,TRBJ2-7,once,TRBV30,CAWSIRRATSYEQYF,TGTGCCTGGAGCATCCGCCGGGCCACCTCCTACGAGCAGTACTTC
.,TRBJ1-1,.,TRBV30,CAWSSLRVVDTEAFF,TGTGCCTGGAGTTCCCTCAGGGTAGTGGACACTGAAGCTTTCTTT
.,TRBJ2-7,.,TRBV9,CASSVEGLAGYEQYF,TGTGCCAGCAGCGTAGAAGGACTTGCAGGCTACGAGCAGTACTTC
TRBD2,TRBJ2-7,.,TRBV13,CASSQRVLAGGAYEQYF,TGTGCCAGCAGTCAAAGGGTGCTAGCGGGAGGTGCGTACGAGCAGTACTTC
.,TRBJ1-5,few,TRBV5-4,CASSAFGDQPQHF,TGTGCCAGCAGCGCCTTTGGCGATCAGCCCCAGCATTTT
.,TRBJ2-1,.,TRBV7-9,CASSPLSQRVYNEQFF,TGTGCCAGCAGCCCTCTTAGCCAGCGGGTCTACAATGAGCAGTTCTTC
.,TRBJ1-1,.,TRBV18,CASSPGGEENTEAFF,TGTGCCAGCTCACCAGGGGGGGAGGAGAACACTGAAGCTTTCTTT
.,TRBJ2-7,.,TRBV20-1,CSAGMNYEQYF,TGCAGTGCGGGGATGAACTACGAGCAGTACTTC
.,TRBJ1-1,once,TRBV6-5,CASSYSVQSRGRTEAFF,TGTGCCAGCAGTTACTCGGTGCAAAGCAGGGGCAGGACTGAAGCTTTCTTT
TRBD1,TRBJ1-2,.,TRBV18,CASSDRHNYGYTF,TGTGCCAGCTCGGACAGGCATAACTATGGCTACACCTTC
.,TRBJ2-1,.,TRBV7-8,CASSLEGHNEQFF,TGTGCCAGCAGCCTCGAGGGCCACAATGAGCAGTTCTTC
.,TRBJ2-2,.,TRBV7-3,CASSGGPSTGELFF,TGTGCCAGCAGCGGGGGGCCGTCCACCGGGGAGCTGTTTTTT
.,TRBJ2-3,once,TRBV15,CATSRVRGTDTQYF,TGTGCCACCAGCAGAGTCAGAGGCACAGATACGCAGTATTTT
TRBD1,TRBJ2-7,.,TRBV6-5,CASSYAQGADSYEQYF,TGTGCCAGCAGTTACGCCCAGGGGGCTGACTCCTACGAGCAGTACTTC
.,TRBJ2-1,.,TRBV7-2,CASSLGIEQFF,TGTGCCAGCAGCTTAGGGATTGAGCAGTTCTTC
TRBD1,TRBJ1-1,.,TRBV13,CASSPRQPGQEAFF,TGTGCCAGCAGCCCTCGACAACCGGGACAGGAAGCTTTCTTT
TRBD1,TRBJ2-7,.,TRBV28,CASRLETGRTYEQYF,TGTGCCAGCAGACTGGAGACAGGGAGAACCTACGAGCAGTACTTC